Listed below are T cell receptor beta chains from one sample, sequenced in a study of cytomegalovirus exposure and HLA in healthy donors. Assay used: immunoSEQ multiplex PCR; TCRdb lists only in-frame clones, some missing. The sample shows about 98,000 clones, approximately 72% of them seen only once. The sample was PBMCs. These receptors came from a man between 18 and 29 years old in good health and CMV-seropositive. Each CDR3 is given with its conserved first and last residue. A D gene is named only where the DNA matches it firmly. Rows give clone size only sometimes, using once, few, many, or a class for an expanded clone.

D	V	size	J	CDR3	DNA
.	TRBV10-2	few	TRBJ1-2	CASSPSPGDGYGYTF	TGCGCCAGCAGCCCCTCCCCGGGTGACGGCTATGGCTACACCTTC
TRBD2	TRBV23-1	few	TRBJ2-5	CASSQSASGETQYF	TGCGCCAGCAGTCAATCGGCTAGCGGTGAGACCCAGTACTTC
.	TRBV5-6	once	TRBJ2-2	CASSLDMGGTGELFF	TGTGCCAGCAGCCTGGACATGGGAGGCACCGGGGAGCTGTTTTTT
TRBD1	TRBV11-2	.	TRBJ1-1	CASSFLRGLRYKDTEAFF	TGTGCCAGCAGCTTCCTAAGGGGGCTGCGGTACAAGGACACTGAAGCTTTCTTT
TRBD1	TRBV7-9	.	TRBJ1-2	CASSLGQGDYGYTF	TGTGCCAGCAGCTTAGGACAGGGAGACTATGGCTACACCTTC
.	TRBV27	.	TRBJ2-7	CASSYRSTSYEQYF	TGTGCCAGCAGCTACAGGTCGACCTCCTACGAGCAGTACTTC
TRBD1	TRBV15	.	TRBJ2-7	CATSRYRDRNDYEQYF	TGTGCCACCAGCAGATACCGGGACAGGAATGATTACGAGCAGTACTTC
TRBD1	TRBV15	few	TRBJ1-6	CATSRETGTSPLHF	TGTGCCACCAGCAGAGAGACAGGGACTTCACCCCTCCACTTT
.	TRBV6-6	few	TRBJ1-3	CASSYTTGSGNTIYF	TGTGCCAGCAGTTACACGACAGGCTCTGGAAACACCATATATTTT
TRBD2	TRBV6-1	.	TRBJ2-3	CASKLAGVSTDTQYF	TGTGCCAGCAAATTAGCGGGGGTGAGCACAGATACGCAGTATTTT
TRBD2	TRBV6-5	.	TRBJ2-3	CASSYVGRGGPDTQYF	TGTGCCAGCAGTTACGTCGGGCGGGGGGGCCCAGATACGCAGTATTTT
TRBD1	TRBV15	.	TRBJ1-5	CATSSTGGSGQPQHF	TGTGCCACCAGCAGTACAGGGGGATCGGGTCAGCCCCAGCATTTT
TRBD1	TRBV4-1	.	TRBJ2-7	CASSHDLGTEYEQYF	TGCGCCAGCAGCCATGATCTCGGGACAGAGTACGAGCAGTACTTC
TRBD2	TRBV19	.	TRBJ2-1	CASTPARLAGPSSYNEQFF	TGTGCCAGTACCCCCGCGCGACTAGCGGGTCCTAGCTCCTACAATGAGCAGTTCTTC
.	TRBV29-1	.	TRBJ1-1	CSVVRGTGGFF	TGCAGCGTTGTACGGGGGACCGGGGGTTTCTTT
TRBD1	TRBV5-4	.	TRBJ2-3	CASSLRIGTGNTDTQYF	TGTGCCAGCAGTCTAAGGATCGGGACAGGTAACACAGATACGCAGTATTTT
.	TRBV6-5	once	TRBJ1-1	CASRTQGGAFF	TGTGCCAGCAGAACCCAAGGGGGAGCTTTCTTT
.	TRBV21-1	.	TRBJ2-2	CASSTRQAKHTGELFF	TGTGCCAGCAGCACCAGACAGGCGAAACACACCGGGGAGCTGTTTTTT
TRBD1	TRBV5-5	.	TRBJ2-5	CASSWKQGAIGETQYF	TGTGCCAGCAGCTGGAAACAGGGGGCAATAGGGGAGACCCAGTACTTC
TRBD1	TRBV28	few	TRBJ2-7	CASTSGQTYEQYF	TGTGCCAGCACCTCGGGACAGACCTACGAGCAGTACTTC
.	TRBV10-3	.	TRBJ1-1	CAISENQEGTEAFF	TGTGCCATCAGTGAGAACCAGGAGGGGACTGAAGCTTTCTTT
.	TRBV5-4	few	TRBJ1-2	CASSLVDQGYGYTF	TGTGCCAGCAGCTTGGTGGACCAGGGGTATGGCTACACCTTC
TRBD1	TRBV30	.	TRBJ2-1	CACSGTAYNEQFF	TGTGCCTGTTCCGGGACAGCCTACAATGAGCAGTTCTTC
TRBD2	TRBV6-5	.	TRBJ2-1	CASSLLAGFYNEQFF	TGTGCCAGCAGCCTGCTAGCGGGGTTCTACAATGAGCAGTTCTTC
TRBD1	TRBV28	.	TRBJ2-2	CASHTPRQGATGELFF	TGTGCCAGCCATACCCCAAGACAGGGGGCGACCGGGGAGCTGTTTTTT
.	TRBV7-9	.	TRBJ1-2	CASSSSFFQAPNYGYTF	TGTGCCAGCAGCTCCTCCTTTTTCCAGGCCCCTAACTATGGCTACACCTTC
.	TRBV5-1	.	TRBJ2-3	CASSLRGGLSDTQYF	TGCGCCAGCAGCTTAAGGGGGGGCCTGTCAGATACGCAGTATTTT
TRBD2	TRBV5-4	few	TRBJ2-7	CASSSRLAGGPDEQYF	TGTGCCAGCAGCTCCCGACTAGCGGGGGGGCCCGACGAGCAGTACTTC
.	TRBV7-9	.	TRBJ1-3	CASSPPQSSGNTIYF	TGTGCCAGCAGTCCCCCACAGAGCTCTGGAAACACCATATATTTT
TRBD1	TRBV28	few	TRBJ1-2	CASSITGDRGHYGYTF	TGTGCCAGCAGCATAACGGGGGACAGGGGACACTATGGCTACACCTTC
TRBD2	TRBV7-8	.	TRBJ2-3	CATEPGGATDTQYF	TGTGCCACCGAGCCCGGGGGGGCCACAGATACGCAGTATTTT
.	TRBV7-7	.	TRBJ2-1	CASSVSPTGNDNEQFF	TGTGCCAGCAGCGTAAGCCCGACAGGAAACGACAATGAGCAGTTCTTC
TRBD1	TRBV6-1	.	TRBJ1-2	CASSEGWGQGVGVYGYTF	TGTGCCAGCAGTGAAGGTTGGGGACAGGGGGTAGGTGTCTATGGCTACACCTTC
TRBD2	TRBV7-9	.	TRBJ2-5	CASRHTSGGQETQYF	TGTGCCAGCAGGCATACTAGCGGGGGGCAAGAGACCCAGTACTTC
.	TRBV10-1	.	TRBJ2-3	CASSESNGRGADTQYF	TGCGCCAGCAGTGAGTCAAACGGCAGGGGGGCAGATACGCAGTATTTT
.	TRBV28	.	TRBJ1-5	CASSLYQTGQPQHF	TGTGCCAGCAGTTTATACCAGACGGGGCAGCCCCAGCATTTT
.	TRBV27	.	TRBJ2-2	CASSQGGSAGELFF	TGTGCCAGCAGTCAAGGCGGGTCCGCCGGGGAGCTGTTTTTT
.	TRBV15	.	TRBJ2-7	CATSRDGAWEQYF	TGTGCCACCAGCAGAGATGGGGCGTGGGAGCAGTACTTC
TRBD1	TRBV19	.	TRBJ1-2	CASRPGDRFYYGYTF	TGTGCCAGTAGACCCGGGGACAGGTTTTACTATGGCTACACCTTC
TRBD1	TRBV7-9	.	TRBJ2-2	CASSQPRTGNTGELFF	TGTGCCAGCAGCCAACCACGGACAGGGAACACCGGGGAGCTGTTTTTT
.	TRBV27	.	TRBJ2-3	CASTWTGRGVGTDTQYF	TGTGCCAGCACTTGGACCGGGAGAGGGGTGGGGACAGATACGCAGTATTTT
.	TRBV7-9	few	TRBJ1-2	CASSPGSVYGYTF	TGTGCCAGCAGCCCCGGGAGTGTATATGGCTACACCTTC
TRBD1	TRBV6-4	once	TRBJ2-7	CASSDSRGTDSNYEQYF	TGTGCCAGCAGTGACTCAAGGGGGACAGATAGTAACTACGAGCAGTACTTC
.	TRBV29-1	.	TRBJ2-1	CSVEWLNNEQFF	TGCAGCGTTGAGTGGCTTAACAATGAGCAGTTCTTC
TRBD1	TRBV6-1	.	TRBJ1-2	CASSETGTANYGYTF	TGTGCCAGCAGTGAAACCGGGACAGCTAACTATGGCTACACCTTC
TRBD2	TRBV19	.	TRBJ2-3	CASLRDYTDTQYF	TGTGCCAGTCTCAGGGACTACACAGATACGCAGTATTTT
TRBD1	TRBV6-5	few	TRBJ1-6	CASRRTGGKNSPLHF	TGTGCCAGCAGACGGACAGGGGGAAAAAATTCACCCCTCCACTTT
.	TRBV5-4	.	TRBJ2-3	CASSGRDKVGADTQYF	TGTGCCAGCAGCGGCCGGGACAAGGTCGGAGCAGATACGCAGTATTTT
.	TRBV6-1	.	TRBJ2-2	CASSGQSSGELFF	TGTGCCAGCAGTGGACAGTCCTCCGGGGAGCTGTTTTTT
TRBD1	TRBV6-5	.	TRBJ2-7	CASRSGTGVAYEQYF	TGTGCCAGCAGGTCCGGGACAGGTGTCGCCTACGAGCAGTACTTC
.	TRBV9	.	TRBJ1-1	CASKEGDGDTEAFF	TGTGCCAGCAAGGAGGGCGACGGAGACACTGAAGCTTTCTTT
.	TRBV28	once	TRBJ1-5	CASISVVGGNQPQHF	TGTGCCAGCATTAGTGTTGTGGGGGGTAATCAGCCCCAGCATTTT
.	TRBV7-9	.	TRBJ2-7	CASSLARAVVDHEQYF	TGTGCCAGCAGCTTAGCGCGGGCAGTAGTAGATCACGAGCAGTACTTC
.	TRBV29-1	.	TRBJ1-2	CSVLGREGYTF	TGCAGCGTCCTCGGTCGGGAGGGCTACACCTTC
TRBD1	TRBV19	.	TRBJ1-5	CASSISGGSGPQHF	TGTGCCAGTAGTATATCAGGGGGCTCCGGGCCCCAGCATTTT
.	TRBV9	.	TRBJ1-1	CASSVDSVNTEAFF	TGTGCCAGCAGCGTGGACAGTGTGAACACTGAAGCTTTCTTT